This is a list of T cell receptor beta chains from one sample in a study of cytomegalovirus exposure and HLA in healthy donors. Measured with immunoSEQ multiplex PCR; TCRdb has only the in-frame clones, and not every one. The sample's table shows approximately 110,000 clones. The sequenced material came from PBMCs. The receptors were gathered from a man in his late teens or twenties in good health and CMV-seronegative. Each CDR3 is given with its conserved first and last residue.

j_call,v_call,cdr3_aa
TRBJ1-1,TRBV6-6,CASGYSRVMNTEAFF
TRBJ1-1,TRBV7-9,CASSLDARVNTEAFF
TRBJ1-1,TRBV18,CASSGTAEAFF
TRBJ1-5,TRBV28,CASSPGGGRYQPQHF
TRBJ1-1,TRBV30,CAYTLPWGGYTEAFF
TRBJ1-1,TRBV10-3,CASQAQVNTEAFF
TRBJ2-7,TRBV27,CASSLSSGGEQYF
TRBJ2-7,TRBV28,CASSSGQGNSYEQYF
TRBJ2-1,TRBV9,CASSVGLGESSYNEQFF
TRBJ1-5,TRBV5-1,CASSLGHGTNSNQPQHF
TRBJ1-1,TRBV14,CASSQPGQVRFTEAFF
TRBJ2-7,TRBV19,CASSGLTSYEQYF
-,TRBV27,CASSLSGTGGEQYF
TRBJ1-2,TRBV28,CASSVFPTNYGYTF
TRBJ2-2,TRBV7-2,CASKDSPLPGELFF
TRBJ1-5,TRBV27,CASSLSSSNQPQHF
TRBJ1-1,TRBV6-1,CASSEVGTDEAFF
TRBJ1-5,TRBV7-2,CASSTWGGSNQPQHF
TRBJ2-7,TRBV6-1,CASSEVLAGADNEQYF
TRBJ2-1,TRBV5-6,CASSPLSNEQFF
TRBJ1-5,TRBV5-6,CASSIVDQPQHF
TRBJ1-4,TRBV18,CASSRDVSEKLFF
TRBJ2-6,TRBV27,CASTTEGGQASSGANVLTF
TRBJ2-1,TRBV18,CASSLGTSGILSSYNEQFF
TRBJ1-1,TRBV11-2,CASSPRTPGVNTEAFF
TRBJ2-2,TRBV29-1,CSVVTGGDTGELFF
TRBJ2-7,TRBV7-9,CASSPIKTGVAFEQYF
TRBJ2-2,TRBV27,CASSFWDRYTGELFF
TRBJ2-1,TRBV5-4,CASSLPGRDYNEQFF
TRBJ1-6,TRBV10-1,CASSENSNNSPLHF
TRBJ2-3,TRBV2,CASKRQGVRKDTQYF
TRBJ1-1,TRBV28,CASSLPGNTEAFF
TRBJ2-7,TRBV5-1,CASSGTGYEQYF
TRBJ2-7,TRBV29-1,CSASRDISYEQYF
TRBJ1-1,TRBV9,CASSIGASYTEAFF
TRBJ2-3,TRBV4-1,CASSQDRGLSDTQYF
TRBJ1-2,TRBV6-5,CASRPKGYYGYTF
TRBJ2-1,TRBV5-4,CASSLEGGTSDRFF
TRBJ2-3,TRBV9,CASSVGWRADISTDTQYF
TRBJ2-1,TRBV10-2,CASSGLAGGSSSYNEQFF
TRBJ1-1,TRBV7-9,CASSLRSTEAFF